The 32 T cell receptor beta chains presented below share a single source sample, sequenced in a study of T cells in narcolepsy. The assay was immunoSEQ multiplex PCR, and TCRdb's table has in-frame clones only and misses some. This table holds approximately 40,000 clones, about 91% found once. Sequenced material: CD45RA- memory CD4+ T cells from PBMCs. These receptor sequences come from a human donor with narcolepsy.

In this sample, this clone turned up once. This chain joins TRBV25-1 and TRBJ1-2, with a weak D call TRBD1 (5 bases). CDR3 length equals 15 residues. Germline values: CDR1 MGHDK, CDR2 SYGVNS. V was pared by 4 bases and J by 4 bases, with 16 bases between. CDR3 sequence (DNA): TGTGCCAGCAGTGTGCCAGGGACCTCGGGCTATGGCTACACCTTC. Translating gives CASSVPGTSGYGYTF.

The V gene is TRBV5-1, the J gene TRBJ2-7; maybe TRBD1 (5 bases). The CDR3 runs 14 residues. Germline-derived CDR1 and CDR2 are SGHRS and YFSETQ. Trimming removed 1 base from V and 2 bases from J, with 10 bases in between. CDR3 DNA: TGCGCCAGCAGCTTGAAAAAGGGGACCTACGAGCAGTACTTC. Its translation is CASSLKKGTYEQYF.

The chain is built from TRBV6-1 and TRBJ1-1; 7 bases are shared with TRBD1. This CDR3 has 12 amino acids. Per germline, CDR1 MNHNS and CDR2 SASEGT. V was clipped by 0 bases and J by 8 bases; unmatched bases: 0. CDR3: CASSEADREAFF. CDR3 DNA: TGTGCCAGCAGTGAAGCGGACAGGGAAGCTTTCTTT.

This chain uses TRBV12-5 with TRBJ1-2; D not resolved. The CDR3 consists of 13 residues. V gave up 4 bases and J gave up 0 bases, with 6 bases separating them. CDR1 and CDR2 from the germline V gene are LGHNT and FRNRAP. The CDR3 nucleotides are TGTGCTAGTGGTTCTAAAGCTAACTATGGCTACACCTTC. Translating gives CASGSKANYGYTF.

The rearrangement links TRBV5-1 to TRBJ2-1; TRBD2 aligns across 9 bases. This CDR3 has 16 amino acids. After removal of 1 base from V and 0 bases from J, the junction contained 2 bases not matched to a gene. CDR1 and CDR2 from the germline V gene are SGHRS and YFSETQ. The CDR3 reads CASSLTSGLSYNEQFF. CDR3 nucleotide sequence: TGCGCCAGCAGCTTGACTAGCGGGCTCTCCTACAATGAGCAGTTCTTC.

This clone has just one count. The chain is built from TRBV5-1 and TRBJ2-5; 8 bases fit TRBD2. The ends lost 7 bases at V and 5 bases at J; junction bases unmatched: 16. Germline-derived CDR1 and CDR2 are SGHRS and YFSETQ. This CDR3 comprises 16 residues. Here the CDR3 reads CASCAGVSGSGETQYF. CDR3 nucleotides: TGCGCCAGCTGTGCAGGCGTGAGCGGGAGTGGGGAGACCCAGTACTTC.

The rearrangement uses TRBV6-6 and TRBJ2-5; D ambiguous. The CDR3 is 14 amino acids. Trimming cost V 0 bases and J 1 base, with 6 bases left between them. Germline CDR1 reads MNHNY; CDR2 reads SVGAGI (reference sequence). CDR3 sequence: CASSYSVGQETQYF. The DNA of the CDR3 is TGTGCCAGCAGTTACTCGGTAGGCCAAGAGACCCAGTACTTC.

The rearrangement links TRBV11-3 to TRBJ1-2; a possible D gene is TRBD1 (5 bases). V was clipped by 4 bases and J by 8 bases, with 11 bases between them. The CDR3 has 12 amino acids. Per the germline V gene, CDR1 is SGHNT and CDR2 is YENEEA. CDR3 region: CASSSGESGYTF. Written as DNA, the CDR3 is TGTGCCAGCAGCTCGGGGGAGAGCGGCTACACCTTC.

This clone showed up just a few times. The chain combines TRBV4-2 with TRBJ2-6, with D tentatively TRBD2 (6 bases). Germline CDR1 reads LGHNA; CDR2 reads YNFKEQ. V lost 1 base and J lost 0, with 19 bases in between. There are 20 residues in the CDR3. CDR3 coding DNA: TGTGCCAGCAGCCAAGTCGGAGGGTCCAGCGGTTCCTCTGGGGCCAACGTCCTGACTTTC. Encoded protein: CASSQVGGSSGSSGANVLTF.

The CDR3 sequence: CASSSGTGSYGYTF. CDR3 DNA sequence: TGTGCCAGCAGCTCCGGGACAGGCTCCTATGGCTACACCTTC. V gene TRBV7-3 combines with J gene TRBJ1-2; TRBD1 aligns across 8 bases. Germline V gene lookup returns CDR1 SGHTA and CDR2 FQGTGA. CDR3 size: 14 residues. V was clipped by 4 bases and J by 4 bases; unmatched bases: 5.

The chain employs TRBV30 and TRBJ1-2; 7 bases line up with TRBD1. Germline V CDR1 and CDR2: GTSNPN, SVGIG (reference sequence). Trimming at V came to 1 base and at J to 3 bases, leaving 11 bases not matched to a gene. The CDR3 covers 16 residues. CDR3 amino acids: CAWSGRTGLRDYGYTF. The CDR3 nucleotides are TGTGCCTGGAGTGGGCGGACAGGACTAAGGGACTATGGCTACACCTTC.

The CDR3 loop reads CASSLGGDSNQPQHF. The CDR3 DNA reads TGTGCCAGCAGCTTGGGCGGGGATAGCAATCAGCCCCAGCATTTT. The genes are TRBV11-3 and TRBJ1-5; D is unclear. Germline V lookup: CDR1 SGHNT, CDR2 YENEEA. The CDR3 consists of 15 residues. The V gene lost 3 bases and the J gene lost 0 bases, with 9 bases spanning the gap.

This clone was picked up a small number of times. This chain joins TRBV4-2 and TRBJ1-1; D unclear. This CDR3 is built from 13 residues. Per the germline V gene, CDR1 is LGHNA and CDR2 is YNFKEQ. V lost 1 base, J lost 1 base, and 4 bases lay in between. CDR3 protein: CASSQAGNTEAFF. The CDR3 DNA is TGTGCCAGCAGCCAAGCGGGGAACACTGAAGCTTTCTTT.

The chain recombines TRBV10-3 with TRBJ1-1; D not certain. Germline-derived CDR1 and CDR2 are ENHRY and SYGVKD. The CDR3 covers 11 residues. V lost 4 bases, J lost 5 bases, and 5 bases lay in between. In DNA, the CDR3 is TGTGCCATCAGTGGACTAACTGAAGCTTTCTTT. This translates into CAISGLTEAFF.

The chain couples TRBV5-1 to TRBJ1-4; TRBD1 might be the D (5 bases). This CDR3 has 16 amino acids. Per germline, CDR1 SGHRS and CDR2 YFSETQ. The V gene lost 2 bases and the J gene lost 8 bases, with 19 bases spanning the gap. CDR3 nucleotides: TGCGCCAGCAGCTTAAACCCGACGGGGGGAGAAGAAAAACTGTTTTTT. Protein sequence: CASSLNPTGGEEKLFF.

The chain has TRBV6-1 and TRBJ1-5; D is unresolved. The length of the CDR3 is 14 residues. Germline V gene sequence: CDR1 MNHNS, CDR2 SASEGT. The germline V and J ends were trimmed by 7 bases and 4 bases, with 14 bases remaining between them. DNA for the CDR3: TGTGCCAGCAAGGCCGGGTATGGAAATCAGCCCCAGCATTTT. It is translated as CASKAGYGNQPQHF.

This sequence joins TRBV6-6 and TRBJ1-2; D perhaps matches TRBD1 (5 bases). Germline CDR1 reads MNHNY; CDR2 reads SVGAGI (reference sequence). The CDR3 loop spans 13 amino acids. V lost 4 bases, J lost 8 bases, and 14 bases lay in between. This chain's CDR3 is CASSSLQGRGYTF. CDR3 in DNA: TGTGCCAGCAGTTCCCTGCAGGGAAGGGGCTACACCTTC.

The rearrangement joins TRBV6-5 to TRBJ1-2, with 7 nucleotides matching TRBD1. Germline V gene sequence: CDR1 MNHEY, CDR2 SVGAGI. The CDR3 consists of 16 residues. After removal of 4 bases from V and 6 bases from J, the junction contained 14 bases not matched to a gene. The CDR3 loop is CASSSPGLKGGNGYTF. The CDR3 DNA follows: TGTGCCAGCAGTTCCCCAGGACTAAAAGGGGGCAATGGCTACACCTTC.

In DNA form, the CDR3 reads TGTGCCAGCCGAGTTAGTGCTGGACAGGGGGGCTACACCTTC. It is translated as CASRVSAGQGGYTF. The V gene is TRBV25-1, the J gene TRBJ1-2; the match to TRBD1 covers 9 bases. Germline V gene data show CDR1 as MGHDK and CDR2 as SYGVNS. V lost 8 bases and J lost 8; bases outside the gene matches: 12. The CDR3 spans 14 residues.

The chain is built from TRBV9 and TRBJ1-1; D uncertain. The CDR3 runs to 13 residues. Germline-derived CDR1 and CDR2 are SGDLS and YYNGEE. Trimming shortened V by 1 base and J by 3 bases, and 7 bases separated the two germline ends. The DNA for the CDR3 is TGTGCCAGCAGCGTAATGGCCGACACTGAAGCTTTCTTT. This codes for CASSVMADTEAFF.

This clone was counted a single time. V usage is TRBV6-5 and J usage is TRBJ2-1; 9 bases line up with TRBD2. This CDR3 region has 12 residues. V was pared by 5 bases and J by 9 bases, with 2 bases of the junction left unmatched. Germline CDR1 and CDR2: MNHEY and SVGAGI. The CDR3 DNA follows: TGTGCCAGCAGTAAGACTAGCGGTGAGCAGTTCTTC. It codes for CASSKTSGEQFF.

There are a few counts of this clone. The chain employs TRBV4-3 and TRBJ1-6; D is ambiguous. V was clipped by 1 base and J by 9 bases, with 13 bases between them. The V gene's germline CDR1 is LGHNA and CDR2 YSLEER. This CDR3 contains 15 residues. CDR3 nucleotides: TGCGCCAGCAGCCAAGTGGGAGGGATCGGTTCACCCCTCCACTTT. Protein: CASSQVGGIGSPLHF.

The gene calls are TRBV11-2 and TRBJ2-7, with no clear D. CDR1 and CDR2 (germline): SGHAT, FQNNGV. CDR3 size: 15 residues. V shed 4 bases and J shed 0 bases, with 13 bases lying between them. CDR3 in amino acids: CASSSSHISSYEQYF. The CDR3 DNA follows: TGTGCCAGCAGCTCCTCCCACATCAGCTCCTACGAGCAGTACTTC.

The chain combines TRBV6-5 with TRBJ1-6; no clear D. V was clipped by 6 bases and J by 4 bases, with 13 bases between them. Germline assignment: CDR1 MNHEY and CDR2 SVGAGI. This CDR3 contains 15 residues. CDR3 DNA sequence: TGTGCCAGCAGCAAGGACGGAGGATATAATTCACCCCTCCACTTT. Translating it yields CASSKDGGYNSPLHF.

The chain links TRBV5-4 to TRBJ2-3, with 8 bases aligning to TRBD2. Germline CDR1 and CDR2: SGHNT and YYREEE (reference sequence). This CDR3 has 16 amino acids. The J segment lost 8 bases and the V segment lost 0 bases, leaving 11 bases of the junction unmatched. The CDR3 region is CASSLATSVATFTQYF. In DNA, the CDR3 is TGTGCCAGCAGCTTGGCGACTAGCGTAGCAACGTTTACGCAGTATTTT.

This chain joins TRBV11-3 and TRBJ1-2, with a possible D match to TRBD1 (6 bases). Trimming shortened V by 2 bases and J by 3 bases, and 19 bases separated the two germline ends. The CDR3 runs to 17 residues. CDR1 and CDR2 (germline): SGHNT, YENEEA. CDR3 protein: CASSLPPPTGIHYGYTF. The CDR3 region has the DNA TGTGCCAGCAGCTTACCCCCCCCAACAGGGATCCACTATGGCTACACCTTC.

A word on this clone: The junction departs from germline at one end; a sequencing error may be responsible. V usage is TRBV18 and J usage is TRBJ1-4, with D unclear. The CDR3 runs to 15 residues. In germline, CDR1 is KGHSH, CDR2 LQKENI. The CDR3 region is CASSPDGVGSGKLFF. DNA of the CDR3: TGTGCCAGTTCACCCGACGGAGTCGGATCTGGAAAACTGTTTTTT.

The CDR3 sequence: CASSRERAGPLNTQYF. The CDR3 DNA reads as TGTGCCAGTAGCCGCGAGCGGGCGGGGCCCTTGAATACGCAGTATTTT. V and J are TRBV19 and TRBJ2-3, with D tentatively TRBD2 (6 bases). The germline V gene encodes CDR1 LNHDA and CDR2 SQIVND (reference sequence). This CDR3 comprises 16 residues. V was trimmed by 6 bases and J by 7 bases, leaving 23 bases between them.

This sequence joins TRBV4-2 and TRBJ1-1; D not certain. V lost 0 bases, J lost 4 bases, and 6 bases lay in between. The germline CDR1 and CDR2 sequences are LGHNA and YNFKEQ. The CDR3 covers 13 residues. As DNA, the CDR3 is TGTGCCAGCAGCCAAGAGGTTTTCACTGAAGCTTTCTTT. Its translation: CASSQEVFTEAFF.

The chain combines TRBV28 with TRBJ2-1, with 8 bases that match TRBD2. With V trimmed by 5 bases and J by 2 bases, 2 bases remained unmatched. Germline V gene lookup returns CDR1 MDHEN and CDR2 SYDVKM. This CDR3 spans 14 amino acids. This chain's CDR3 is CASSPGGTYNEQFF. CDR3 DNA: TGTGCCAGCAGTCCGGGGGGGACCTACAATGAGCAGTTCTTC.

The chain links TRBV14 to TRBJ1-2; the D is unclear. CDR3 length: 14 amino acids. In germline, CDR1 is SGHDN, CDR2 FVKESK. V was clipped by 4 bases and J by 8 bases, with 17 bases between them. The CDR3 sequence is CASSRNGVFGGYTF. The CDR3, as DNA: TGTGCCAGCAGCCGAAACGGCGTGTTCGGGGGCTACACCTTC.

CDR3 sequence (DNA): TGTGCCAGCAGCCAAGGAGTCAGATCCTACGAGCAGTACTTC. It encodes CASSQGVRSYEQYF. V and J are TRBV14 and TRBJ2-7; D is uncertain. This CDR3 has 14 residues. The germline V gene encodes CDR1 SGHDN and CDR2 FVKESK. Trimming took off 1 base at V and 1 base at J, with 8 bases between the two ends.